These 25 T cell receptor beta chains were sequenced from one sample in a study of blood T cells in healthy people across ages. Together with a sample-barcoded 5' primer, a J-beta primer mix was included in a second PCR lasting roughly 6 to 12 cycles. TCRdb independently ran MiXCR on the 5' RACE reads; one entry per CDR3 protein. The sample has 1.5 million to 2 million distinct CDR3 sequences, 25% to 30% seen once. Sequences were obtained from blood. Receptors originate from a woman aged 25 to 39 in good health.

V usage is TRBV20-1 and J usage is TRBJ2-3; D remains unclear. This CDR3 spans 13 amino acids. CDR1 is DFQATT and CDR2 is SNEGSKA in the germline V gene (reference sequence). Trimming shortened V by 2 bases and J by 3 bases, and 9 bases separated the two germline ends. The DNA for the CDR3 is TGCAGTGCTAGACACGTGGTGACAGATACGCAGTATTTT. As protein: CSARHVVTDTQYF.

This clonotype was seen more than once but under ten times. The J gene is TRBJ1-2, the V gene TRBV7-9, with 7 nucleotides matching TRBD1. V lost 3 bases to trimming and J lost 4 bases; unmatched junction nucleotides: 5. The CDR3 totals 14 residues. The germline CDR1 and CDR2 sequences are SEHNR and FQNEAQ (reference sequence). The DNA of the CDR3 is TGTGCCAGCAGCTTTGAAGGGGGCGTCTATGGCTACACCTTC. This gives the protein CASSFEGGVYGYTF.

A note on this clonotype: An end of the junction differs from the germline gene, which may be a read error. The CDR3 sequence is CTSSQGTTDTQYF. CDR3 coding DNA: TGCACCAGCAGCCAAGGCACCACAGATACGCAGTATTTT. J is TRBJ2-3 and V is TRBV5-1; D is undetermined. The CDR3 spans 13 residues. The germline V gene has CDR1 SGHRS and CDR2 YFSETQ.

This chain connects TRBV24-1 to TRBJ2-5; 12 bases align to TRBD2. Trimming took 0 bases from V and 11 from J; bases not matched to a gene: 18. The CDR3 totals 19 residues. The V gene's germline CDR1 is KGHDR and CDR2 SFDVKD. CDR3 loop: CATSDLCPEWLAGGPEQYF. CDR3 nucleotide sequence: TGTGCCACCAGTGATTTGTGCCCCGAATGGCTAGCGGGAGGGCCTGAGCAGTACTTC.

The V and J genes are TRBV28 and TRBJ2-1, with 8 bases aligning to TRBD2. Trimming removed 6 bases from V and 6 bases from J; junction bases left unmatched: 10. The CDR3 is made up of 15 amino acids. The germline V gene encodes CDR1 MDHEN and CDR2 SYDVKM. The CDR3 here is CASRVAAGGLNEQFF. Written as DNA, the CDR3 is TGTGCCAGCAGGGTGGCGGCGGGGGGCCTCAATGAGCAGTTCTTC.

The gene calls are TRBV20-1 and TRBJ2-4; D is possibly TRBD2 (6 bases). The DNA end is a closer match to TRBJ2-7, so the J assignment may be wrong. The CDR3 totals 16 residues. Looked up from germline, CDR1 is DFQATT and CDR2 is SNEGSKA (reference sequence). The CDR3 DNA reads TGCAGTGCCTTAACCGTGCGGGCCACGGGAGTCTACGAGCAGTACTTC. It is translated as CSALTVRATGVYEQYF.

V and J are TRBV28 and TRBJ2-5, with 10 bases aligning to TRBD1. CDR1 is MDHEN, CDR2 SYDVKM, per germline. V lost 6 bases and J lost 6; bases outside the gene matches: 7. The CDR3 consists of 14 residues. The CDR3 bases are TGTGCCAGCAGCCACCGGGACAGGGGACAGACCCAGTACTTC. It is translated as CASSHRDRGQTQYF.

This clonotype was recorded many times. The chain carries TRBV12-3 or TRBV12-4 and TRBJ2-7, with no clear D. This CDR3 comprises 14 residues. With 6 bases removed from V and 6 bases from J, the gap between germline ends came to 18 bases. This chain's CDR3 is CASREREVRSEQYF. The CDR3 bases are TGTGCCAGCAGAGAACGCGAAGTGAGGAGCGAGCAGTACTTC.

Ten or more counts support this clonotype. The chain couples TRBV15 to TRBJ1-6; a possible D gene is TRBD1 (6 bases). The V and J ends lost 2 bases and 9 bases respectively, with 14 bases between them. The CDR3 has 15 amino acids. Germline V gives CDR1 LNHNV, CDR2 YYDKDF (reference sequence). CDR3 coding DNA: TGTGCCACCAGCAGATTAACAGGGAACGGTTCACCCCTCCACTTT. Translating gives CATSRLTGNGSPLHF.

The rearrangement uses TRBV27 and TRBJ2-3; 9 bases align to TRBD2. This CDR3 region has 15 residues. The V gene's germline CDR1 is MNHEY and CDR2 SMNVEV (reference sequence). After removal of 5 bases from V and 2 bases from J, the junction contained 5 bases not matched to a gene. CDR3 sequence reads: CASSGAGGPTDTQYF. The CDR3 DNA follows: TGTGCCAGCAGTGGGGCGGGGGGGCCCACAGATACGCAGTATTTT.

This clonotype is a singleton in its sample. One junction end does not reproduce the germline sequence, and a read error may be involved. CDR3 sequence reads: CASSFSPLGPNEKRFF. The CDR3 coding sequence is TGTGCCAGCAGCTTTAGCCCCTTGGGACCAAATGAAAAACGGTTTTTT. This rearrangement joins TRBV9 to TRBJ1-4; TRBD1 is a possible D gene (5 bases). Germline values: CDR1 SGDLS, CDR2 YYNGEE. The CDR3 spans 16 residues.

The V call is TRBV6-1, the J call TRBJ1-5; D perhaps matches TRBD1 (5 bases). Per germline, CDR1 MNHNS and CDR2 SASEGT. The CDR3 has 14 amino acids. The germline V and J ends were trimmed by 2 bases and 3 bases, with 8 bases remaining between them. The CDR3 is CASSERGNNQPQHF. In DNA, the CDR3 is TGTGCCAGCAGTGAACGGGGGAACAATCAGCCCCAGCATTTT.

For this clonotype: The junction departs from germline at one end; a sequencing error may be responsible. The CDR3 region has the DNA TGTACCAGCAGTTCTAGACAGAACACCGGGGAGCTGTTTTTT. It is translated as CTSSSRQNTGELFF. The rearrangement uses TRBV28 and TRBJ2-2; the D is unclear. The germline CDR1 and CDR2 sequences are MDHEN and SYDVKM. This CDR3 spans 14 amino acids.

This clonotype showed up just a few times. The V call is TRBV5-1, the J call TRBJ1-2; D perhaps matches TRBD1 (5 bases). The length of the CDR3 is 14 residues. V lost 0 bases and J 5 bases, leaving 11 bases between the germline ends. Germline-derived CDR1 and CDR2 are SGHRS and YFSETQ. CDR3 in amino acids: CASSLEGFGYGYTF. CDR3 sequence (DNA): TGCGCCAGCAGCTTGGAGGGGTTTGGTTATGGCTACACCTTC.

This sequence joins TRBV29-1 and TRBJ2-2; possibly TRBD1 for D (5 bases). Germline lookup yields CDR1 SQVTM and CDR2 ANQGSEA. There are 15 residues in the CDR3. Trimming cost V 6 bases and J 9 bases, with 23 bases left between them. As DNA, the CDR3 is TGCAGCGTCGGCGACAGAGCTCAACAGACCAGGGAGCTGTTTTTT. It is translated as CSVGDRAQQTRELFF.

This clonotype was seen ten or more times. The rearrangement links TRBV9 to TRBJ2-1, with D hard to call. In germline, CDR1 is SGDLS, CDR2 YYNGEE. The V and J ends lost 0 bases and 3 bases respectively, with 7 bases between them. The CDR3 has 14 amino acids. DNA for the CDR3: TGTGCCAGCAGCGTAGATATGCTCTACAATGAGCAGTTCTTC. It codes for CASSVDMLYNEQFF.

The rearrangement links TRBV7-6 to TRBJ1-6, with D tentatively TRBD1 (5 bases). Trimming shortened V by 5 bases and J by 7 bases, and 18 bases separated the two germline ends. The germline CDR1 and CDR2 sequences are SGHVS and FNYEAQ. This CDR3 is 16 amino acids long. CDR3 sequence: CASSPRAGTLNSPLHF. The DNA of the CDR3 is TGTGCCAGCAGCCCGCGGGCAGGGACTTTGAATTCACCCCTCCACTTT.

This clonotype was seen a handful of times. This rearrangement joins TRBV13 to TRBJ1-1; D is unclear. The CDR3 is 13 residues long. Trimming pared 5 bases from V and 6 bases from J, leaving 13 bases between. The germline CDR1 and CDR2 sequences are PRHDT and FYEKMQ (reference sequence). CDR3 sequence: CASSTRAEAEAFF. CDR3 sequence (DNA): TGTGCCAGCAGCACCCGAGCCGAGGCTGAAGCTTTCTTT.

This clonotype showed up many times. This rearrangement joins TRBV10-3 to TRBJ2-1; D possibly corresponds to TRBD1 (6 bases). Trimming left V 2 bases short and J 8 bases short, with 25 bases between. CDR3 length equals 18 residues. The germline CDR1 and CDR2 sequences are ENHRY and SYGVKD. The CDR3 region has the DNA TGTGCCATCAGTGAGACGAACTACAGGGATGAGATTAGGGATGAGCAGTTCTTC. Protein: CAISETNYRDEIRDEQFF.

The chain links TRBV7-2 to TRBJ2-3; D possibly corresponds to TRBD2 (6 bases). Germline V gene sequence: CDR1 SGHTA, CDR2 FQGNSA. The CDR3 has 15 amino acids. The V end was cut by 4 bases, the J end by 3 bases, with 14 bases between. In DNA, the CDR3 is TGTGCCAGCAGCTGGGTAGCGGTGTTTACAGATACGCAGTATTTT. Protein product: CASSWVAVFTDTQYF.

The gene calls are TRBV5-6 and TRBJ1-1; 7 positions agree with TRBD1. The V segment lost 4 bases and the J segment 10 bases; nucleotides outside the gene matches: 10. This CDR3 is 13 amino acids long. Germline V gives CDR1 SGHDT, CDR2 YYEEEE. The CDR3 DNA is TGTGCCAGCAGCCCCACCGAGGGGGCGATAGCTTTCTTT. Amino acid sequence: CASSPTEGAIAFF.

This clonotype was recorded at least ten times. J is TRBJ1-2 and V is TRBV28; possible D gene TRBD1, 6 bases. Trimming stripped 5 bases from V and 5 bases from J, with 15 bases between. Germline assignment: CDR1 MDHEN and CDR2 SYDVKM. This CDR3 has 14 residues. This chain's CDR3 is CASSLTGQLYGYTF. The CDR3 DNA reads TGTGCCAGCAGTCTCACCGGACAGCTTTATGGCTACACCTTC.

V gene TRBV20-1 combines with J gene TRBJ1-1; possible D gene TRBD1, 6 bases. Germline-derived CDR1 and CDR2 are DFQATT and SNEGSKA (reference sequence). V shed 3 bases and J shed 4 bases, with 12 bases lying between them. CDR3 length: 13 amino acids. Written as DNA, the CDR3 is TGCAGTGCTAGGGGGGCGAGCCTCACTGAAGCTTTCTTT. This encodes CSARGASLTEAFF.

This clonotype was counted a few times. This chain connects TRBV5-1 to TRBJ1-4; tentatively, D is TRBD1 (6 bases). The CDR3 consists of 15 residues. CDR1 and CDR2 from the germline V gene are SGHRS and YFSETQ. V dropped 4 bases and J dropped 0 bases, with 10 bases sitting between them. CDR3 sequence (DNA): TGCGCCAGCAGCCGGGACACCGCAACTAATGAAAAACTGTTTTTT. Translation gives CASSRDTATNEKLFF.

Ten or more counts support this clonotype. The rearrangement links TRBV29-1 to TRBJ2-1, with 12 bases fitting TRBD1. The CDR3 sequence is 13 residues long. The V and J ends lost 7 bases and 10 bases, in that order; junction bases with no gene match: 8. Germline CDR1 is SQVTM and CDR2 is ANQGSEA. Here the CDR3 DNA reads TGCAGCGCCCCGGGACAGGGGGCTGGGGAGCAGTTCTTC. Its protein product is CSAPGQGAGEQFF.